Listed below are T cell receptor beta chains from one sample, sequenced in a study of CDR3 diversity in severe acne. TCRdb recomputed calls from the PCR reads with MiXCR, one row per CDR3 protein. The sample lists around 100,000 distinct CDR3 sequences; around 53% were seen once. Sequences were obtained from blood. These receptors came from a male donor with acne. Both conserved end residues are part of each CDR3. A D gene is named only where the DNA matches it firmly. A clone size is listed for some rows: how often the clone was seen (once, few, many), or a class if it is expanded.

d_call	v_call	j_call	clone_size	cdr3_aa	cdr3_nt
-	TRBV25-1	TRBJ1-2	-	CASSPRGSNYGYTF	TGTGCCAGCAGTCCAAGGGGGTCTAACTATGGCTACACCTTC
-	TRBV7-9	TRBJ1-1	-	CASSPPSVGELEAFF	TGTGCCAGCAGCCCTCCTTCAGTCGGGGAATTGGAAGCTTTCTTT
TRBD1	TRBV6-2/TRBV6-3	TRBJ1-6	many	CASNSQGARNSPLHF	TGTGCCAGCAACTCTCAGGGGGCGCGGAATTCACCCCTCCACTTT
-	TRBV20-1	TRBJ1-2	-	CSATRPRGPYGYTF	TGCAGTGCCACACGGCCCCGGGGTCCCTATGGCTACACCTTC
-	TRBV20-1	TRBJ2-1	-	CSASKPGQGSYNEQFF	TGCAGTGCCAGCAAGCCGGGGCAGGGTTCCTACAATGAGCAGTTCTTC
-	TRBV6-6	TRBJ2-7	-	CASSYGQYF	TGTGCCAGCAGTTACGGGCAGTACTTC
TRBD1	TRBV28	TRBJ2-7	once	CASTQGAGAYEQYF	TGTGCCAGTACACAGGGGGCGGGCGCCTACGAGCAGTACTTC
-	TRBV6-5	TRBJ1-4	few	CASGPGDGDEKLFF	TGTGCCAGCGGGCCAGGGGACGGCGATGAAAAACTGTTTTTT
-	TRBV10-2	TRBJ1-5	-	CASSDGGIQPQHF	TGCGCCAGCAGTGACGGGGGGATACAGCCCCAGCATTTT
-	TRBV20-1	TRBJ2-3	-	CSARTGGNRVTDTQYF	TGCAGTGCTAGGACGGGGGGCAACAGAGTGACAGATACGCAGTATTTT
TRBD2	TRBV19	TRBJ2-1	-	CASSTGLAGVDYNEQFF	TGTGCCAGTAGTACGGGACTAGCGGGAGTGGATTACAATGAGCAGTTCTTC
-	TRBV15	TRBJ2-7	-	CATSDGSYEQYF	TGTGCCACCAGTGACGGATCCTACGAGCAGTACTTC
-	TRBV19	TRBJ1-1	-	CASKELVSWNTEAFF	TGTGCCAGTAAGGAGCTGGTTTCTTGGAACACTGAAGCTTTCTTT
-	TRBV25-1	TRBJ1-6	-	CASSIGQINSPLHF	TGTGCCAGCAGTATAGGACAAATTAATTCACCCCTCCACTTT
-	TRBV20-1	TRBJ2-7	many	CSARAGSSYEQYF	TGCAGTGCTAGAGCAGGATCCTCCTACGAGCAGTACTTC
TRBD1	TRBV7-3	TRBJ2-3	-	CASSLIAGLRDRGRATDTQYF	TGTGCCAGCAGCTTAATAGCCGGACTCCGGGACAGGGGAAGAGCCACAGATACGCAGTATTTT
-	TRBV29-1	TRBJ1-1	-	CAWSVGTEAFF	TGTGCCTGGAGTGTAGGGACTGAAGCTTTCTTT
TRBD1	TRBV5-5	TRBJ1-1	many	CASSWEGQASTEAFF	TGTGCCAGCAGCTGGGAAGGACAGGCTTCCACTGAAGCTTTCTTT
TRBD2	TRBV7-2	TRBJ2-6	-	CASSQAGTEANVLTF	TGTGCCAGCAGCCAAGCGGGGACTGAGGCCAACGTCCTGACTTTC
-	TRBV5-1	TRBJ2-1	many	CASSFASRQGGGEQFF	TGCGCCAGCAGTTTTGCGAGTCGTCAGGGAGGTGGGGAGCAGTTCTTC
TRBD1	TRBV6-5	TRBJ1-4	-	CASTADPTGPNEKLFF	TGTGCCAGCACTGCTGACCCGACAGGGCCTAATGAAAAACTGTTTTTT
-	TRBV5-6	TRBJ2-7	many	CASSWKDGQQYF	TGTGCCAGCAGCTGGAAGGACGGGCAGCAGTACTTC
-	TRBV9	TRBJ1-6	-	CASSGEAQTDSPLHF	TGTGCCAGCAGCGGGGAGGCACAGACAGATTCACCCCTCCACTTT